What follows are 29 T cell receptor beta chains derived from one specimen sequenced in a study of blood T cells in healthy people across ages. For the second PCR, which ran for about 7 to 11 cycles, a sample-barcoded 5' primer and a J-beta primer mix were used. TCRdb reprocessed the 5' RACE reads with MiXCR, giving one entry per CDR3 protein. The sample lists 1.8 million or so distinct CDR3 sequences, 39% seen once, with under 30% in the top ten. Sequencing was carried out using blood. These receptors were collected from a human donor in good health.

V is TRBV29-1 and J is TRBJ2-4; the match to TRBD1 covers 7 bases. The J call is uncertain, as TRBJ2-5 better fits the DNA end. CDR1 is SQVTM, CDR2 ANQGSEA, per germline. CDR3 size: 13 residues. In DNA, the CDR3 is TGCAGCGTTACAACAGGGGTCCAGGAGACCCAGTACTTC. Translating it yields CSVTTGVQETQYF.

The CDR3: CASSAYLRANTEAFF. The CDR3 DNA reads as TGTGCCAGTTCTGCTTACCTCAGGGCAAACACTGAAGCTTTCTTT. V is TRBV12-3 or TRBV12-4 and J is TRBJ1-1, with a possible D match to TRBD1 (5 bases). The CDR3 loop spans 15 amino acids. V was trimmed by 9 bases and J by 2 bases, leaving 19 bases between them.

This clonotype was observed a few times. This chain links TRBV4-3 with TRBJ2-5; D remains ambiguous. The CDR3 extends over 14 amino acids. V lost 3 bases and J 4 bases, leaving 12 bases between the germline ends. Germline assignment: CDR1 LGHNA and CDR2 YSLEER. The DNA for the CDR3 is TGCGCCAGCAGCCAGTACCCCGACCCAGAGACCCAGTACTTC. The encoded protein is CASSQYPDPETQYF.

This clonotype was seen just once. The genes are TRBV4-1 and TRBJ2-5; unclear D gene. Near its end, the DNA agrees better with TRBJ2-7, so the J call may be wrong. From germline, CDR1 is MGHRA and CDR2 YSYEKL. The length of the CDR3 is 15 residues. CDR3: CASSQGVSLAYEQYF. CDR3 coding DNA: TGCGCCAGCAGCCAAGGGGTCTCCCTGGCCTACGAGCAGTACTTC.

The chain recombines TRBV20-1 with TRBJ1-5, with D possibly matching TRBD1 (6 bases). This CDR3 contains 16 residues. The germline gives CDR1 DFQATT, CDR2 SNEGSKA (reference sequence). V was pared by 0 bases and J by 5 bases, with 17 bases between. CDR3 sequence: CSARDPKGVLDQPQHF. CDR3 bases: TGCAGTGCTAGAGATCCGAAGGGGGTCTTGGATCAGCCCCAGCATTTT.

A note on this clonotype: Sequence at one end of the junction differs from germline and may be a read error. The chain is built from TRBV6-1 and TRBJ1-2, with TRBD1 as a possible D gene (5 bases). The CDR3 runs to 15 residues. The germline gives CDR1 MNHNS, CDR2 SASEGT. The chain's CDR3 is CASSEGYRGESGYTF. Here the CDR3 DNA reads TGTGCCAGCAGCGAAGGGTATAGGGGCGAGTCTGGCTACACCTTC.

This clonotype was observed a handful of times. The chain recombines TRBV5-1 with TRBJ2-3; 7 bases line up with TRBD1. Germline V gene lookup returns CDR1 SGHRS and CDR2 YFSETQ. The V and J ends lost 1 base and 5 bases, in that order; junction bases with no gene match: 10. This CDR3 is built from 16 residues. The CDR3 protein is CASSLTWTGGLDTQYF. The CDR3 nucleotides are TGCGCCAGCAGCTTGACCTGGACAGGAGGTTTAGATACGCAGTATTTT.

The rearrangement uses TRBV10-2 and TRBJ2-1; no clear D. The V end was cut by 2 bases, the J end by 4 bases, with 6 bases between. CDR1 is WSHSY, CDR2 SAAADI, per germline. This CDR3 has 13 residues. The CDR3: CASSENPYNEQFF. CDR3 DNA sequence: TGCGCCAGCAGTGAGAACCCGTACAATGAGCAGTTCTTC.

Turning to this clonotype: One end of the junction fails to match germline, which may point to a read error. V gene TRBV4-2 combines with J gene TRBJ2-1; tentative D call: TRBD2 (7 bases). In germline, CDR1 is LGHNA, CDR2 YNFKEQ. CDR3 length: 15 amino acids. In nucleotides, the CDR3 is TGTGCCTGCAGCCAAGGGGGGGAAAACTACAATGAGCAGTTCTTC. The encoded protein is CACSQGGENYNEQFF.

This clonotype was counted ten times or more. The chain is built from TRBV12-3 or TRBV12-4 and TRBJ1-5, with a weak D call TRBD1 (6 bases). V was trimmed by 3 bases and J by 6 bases, leaving 12 bases between them. The CDR3 has 14 residues. CDR3 amino acids: CASSFGGAGQPQHF. CDR3 nucleotides: TGTGCCAGCAGTTTCGGGGGGGCTGGTCAGCCCCAGCATTTT.

The chain couples TRBV10-3 to TRBJ1-4, with unresolved D. V was pared by 2 bases and J by 3 bases, with 7 bases between. Germline V gene data show CDR1 as ENHRY and CDR2 as SYGVKD. This CDR3 comprises 14 residues. DNA of the CDR3: TGTGCCATCAGTGAGGAGAGGGCTAATGAAAAACTGTTTTTT. Translating it yields CAISEERANEKLFF.

The gene calls are TRBV7-3 and TRBJ2-5, with D possibly TRBD2 on 6 matching bases. The CDR3 covers 15 residues. V shed 2 bases and J shed 0 bases, with 10 bases lying between them. Germline V gene data show CDR1 as SGHTA and CDR2 as FQGTGA. The CDR3 region has the DNA TGTGCCAGCAGCTTAGCGGGGAGGTACCAAGAGACCCAGTACTTC. Protein: CASSLAGRYQETQYF.

V is TRBV28 and J is TRBJ2-1; D tentatively reads TRBD1 or TRBD2 (5 bases each). This CDR3 is built from 14 residues. The V end was cut by 1 base, the J end by 7 bases, with 11 bases between. Germline assignment: CDR1 MDHEN and CDR2 SYDVKM. CDR3 coding DNA: TGTGCCAGCAGTTTATCTGAGGGGATGAATGAGCAGTTCTTC. Amino acids: CASSLSEGMNEQFF.

A few counts support this clonotype. The chain combines TRBV28 with TRBJ2-1, with D uncertain. Between the trimmed V and J ends, which lost 5 bases and 8 bases, there was a span of 16 bases. Germline CDR1 is MDHEN and CDR2 is SYDVKM. This CDR3 is built from 14 residues. The CDR3 sequence: CASSPDPRPDEQFF. DNA for the CDR3: TGTGCCAGCAGTCCCGACCCGCGGCCGGATGAGCAGTTCTTC.

This clonotype was seen more than once but under ten times. This sequence joins TRBV7-2 and TRBJ2-4, with TRBD1 identical over 8 bases. TRBJ2-7 explains the end of the DNA better; the J call may be wrong. CDR3 length: 13 amino acids. Per the germline V gene, CDR1 is SGHTA and CDR2 is FQGNSA. The CDR3 protein is CASSTDRAYEQYF. DNA for the CDR3: TGTGCCAGCAGCACGGACAGGGCCTACGAGCAGTACTTC.

The sample holds a few counts of this clonotype. The CDR3 DNA is TGTGCCACCAGCAGAGAATCCCTCTATAATTCACCCCTCCACTTT. Residues: CATSRESLYNSPLHF. J is TRBJ1-6 and V is TRBV15; no firm D call. The V end lost 0 bases, the J end lost 3 bases, and 6 bases lay between the germline ends. The germline V gene has CDR1 LNHNV and CDR2 YYDKDF (reference sequence). CDR3 length: 15 residues.

The genes are TRBV2 and TRBJ2-1; D gene unclear. The length of the CDR3 is 13 residues. Germline CDR1 reads SNHLY; CDR2 reads FYNNEI. The V gene lost 6 bases and the J gene lost 3 bases, with 9 bases spanning the gap. The CDR3 spells CASSEFRYNEQFF. In DNA form, the CDR3 reads TGTGCCAGCAGCGAATTTCGCTACAATGAGCAGTTCTTC.

V and J are TRBV20-1 and TRBJ2-7, with TRBD2 identical over 10 bases. The junction had 4 bases not matched to a gene; V was cut back by 1 base and J by 7 bases. CDR3 length: 13 amino acids. CDR1 and CDR2 from the germline V gene are DFQATT and SNEGSKA (reference sequence). The DNA of the CDR3 is TGCAGTGCTAGAGGAACTAGCGGGGTAGAGCAGTACTTC. Translation: CSARGTSGVEQYF.

This clonotype was picked up one time. This chain joins TRBV5-1 and TRBJ1-4; TRBD1 aligns across 11 bases. With 2 bases clipped from V and 7 bases from J, the junction kept 13 bases outside the gene matches. The germline gives CDR1 SGHRS, CDR2 YFSETQ. The CDR3 is 18 residues long. In nucleotides, the CDR3 is TGCGCCAGCAGCTTCGGACAGGGGGCTCCCCTGGGCGGTGAAAAACTGTTTTTT. Protein: CASSFGQGAPLGGEKLFF. The full variable domain, completed using reference TRBV5-1 and TRBJ1-4, is KAGVTQTPRYLIKTRGQQVTLSCSPISGHRSVSWYQQTPGQGLQFLFEYFSETQRNKGNFPGRFSGRQFSNSRSEMNVSTLELGDSALYLCASSFGQGAPLGGEKLFFGSGTQLSVL.

The rearrangement links TRBV20-1 to TRBJ1-4; the D gene is possibly TRBD1 (5 bases). CDR3 length: 14 amino acids. The germline V gene has CDR1 DFQATT and CDR2 SNEGSKA (reference sequence). With 6 bases removed from V and 4 bases from J, the gap between germline ends came to 15 bases. The CDR3 is CSAARGLNNEKLFF. The CDR3 DNA follows: TGCAGTGCCGCCCGGGGGTTGAATAATGAAAAACTGTTTTTT.

This clonotype was detected a few times. The chain joins TRBV28 to TRBJ2-1; D is unresolved. The CDR3 is 15 residues long. Trimming took 8 bases from V and 0 from J, leaving 14 bases between them. Germline CDR1 MDHEN, CDR2 SYDVKM. CDR3 in amino acids: CASSRAPSSYNEQFF. Written as DNA, the CDR3 is TGTGCCAGCTCCCGGGCCCCCAGCTCCTACAATGAGCAGTTCTTC.

V usage is TRBV5-1 and J usage is TRBJ2-4, with D hard to call. Trimming took 4 bases from V and 5 from J, leaving 10 bases between them. The germline V gene encodes CDR1 SGHRS and CDR2 YFSETQ. The CDR3 runs to 13 residues. In nucleotides, the CDR3 is TGCGCCAGCAGCCCGGACGGTGAAAACATTCAGTACTTC. The encoded protein is CASSPDGENIQYF. The full variable domain, completed using reference TRBV5-1 and TRBJ2-4, is KAGVTQTPRYLIKTRGQQVTLSCSPISGHRSVSWYQQTPGQGLQFLFEYFSETQRNKGNFPGRFSGRQFSNSRSEMNVSTLELGDSALYLCASSPDGENIQYFGAGTRLSVL.

This clonotype was counted between two and nine times. The rearrangement uses TRBV7-2 and TRBJ2-7; tentative D call: TRBD2 (5 bases). There are 16 residues in the CDR3. Looked up from germline, CDR1 is SGHTA and CDR2 is FQGNSA. V gave up 1 base and J gave up 0 bases, with 13 bases separating them. This CDR3 reads CASSLGRRPSSYEQYF. Written as DNA, the CDR3 is TGTGCCAGCAGCTTAGGGAGGCGACCCAGCTCCTACGAGCAGTACTTC.

This clonotype came up a few times. This chain uses TRBV9 with TRBJ2-3; D assignment may be TRBD1 or TRBD2 (6 bases each). Germline values: CDR1 SGDLS, CDR2 YYNGEE. Trimming took off 0 bases at V and 1 base at J, with 9 bases between the two ends. The CDR3 has 15 residues. As DNA, the CDR3 is TGTGCCAGCAGCGTAGCGGGGGCCGGCACAGATACGCAGTATTTT. Translation: CASSVAGAGTDTQYF. The full variable domain, with the rest looked up from reference TRBV9 and TRBJ2-3, is DSGVTQTPKHLITATGQRVTLRCSPRSGDLSVYWYQQSLDQGLQFLIQYYNGEERAKGNILERFSAQQFPDLHSELNLSSLELGDSALYFCASSVAGAGTDTQYFGPGTRLTVL.

This clonotype was seen a single time. CDR3 bases: TGTGCCAGCTCACGGGGGCCCTCGGAGACCCAGTACTTC. This sequence encodes CASSRGPSETQYF. V usage is TRBV18 and J usage is TRBJ2-7; tentatively, D is TRBD1 (6 bases). The J call is doubtful: the DNA matches TRBJ2-5 better. Germline loops: CDR1 KGHSH, CDR2 LQKENI. This CDR3 spans 13 amino acids.

The table lists this clonotype with many counts. The chain combines TRBV7-9 with TRBJ2-3; the D is unclear. Germline V gene sequence: CDR1 SEHNR, CDR2 FQNEAQ (reference sequence). V gave up 2 bases and J gave up 6 bases, with 6 bases separating them. The CDR3 covers 12 residues. In DNA form, the CDR3 reads TGTGCCAGCAGCTTAATTGGCGATACGCAGTATTTT. Its translation is CASSLIGDTQYF.

The J gene is TRBJ2-1, the V gene TRBV5-1, with D perhaps matching TRBD1 (6 bases). This CDR3 is 14 amino acids long. Germline V lookup: CDR1 SGHRS, CDR2 YFSETQ. V lost 0 bases to trimming and J lost 8 bases, with 12 bases between them. The CDR3 protein is CASSLVRGIHEQFF. Here the CDR3 DNA reads TGCGCCAGCAGCTTGGTCAGGGGTATCCATGAGCAGTTCTTC.

This chain uses TRBV11-2 with TRBJ1-4; D is unclear. Germline CDR1 and CDR2: SGHAT and FQNNGV. This CDR3 region has 14 residues. V lost 3 bases, J lost 0 bases, and 5 bases lay in between. Written as DNA, the CDR3 is TGTGCCAGCAGCTTCATTTCAACTAATGAAAAACTGTTTTTT. The encoded protein is CASSFISTNEKLFF.

With respect to this clonotype: Sequence at one end of the junction differs from germline and may be a read error. The chain is built from TRBV7-2 and TRBJ1-2; D might be TRBD1 (5 bases). CDR1 and CDR2 from the germline V gene are SGHTA and FQGNSA. This CDR3 has 14 residues. CDR3 DNA sequence: TGTGCCAACAGCTTAGTGAGTCAGGGACATGGCTACACCTTC. This codes for CANSLVSQGHGYTF.